Sequencing of this T cell receptor beta chain was carried out in a study of CD8+ T cells in alopecia areata. Study details: Tofacitinib dosing lasted 6 to 18 months, which was then followed by 6 months off drug.

Sequencing relied on a cDNA template that was reverse transcribed from extracted RNA. TCRdb's copy holds only in-frame clones and misses some; the assay was immunoSEQ multiplex PCR. The repertoire includes around 140,000 clones, over 45% of them detected once, and roughly 6.8% sits in the top ten. Cell sorting on a FACSAria was used to separate CD4+ and CD8+ T cells from the PBMCs. Comment on this clone: Its antigen remains unknown.

General study findings and limits: Scalp sample sequencing also detects resident alphabeta T cells of normal skin.

With V trimmed by 4 bases and J by 4 bases, 7 bases remained unmatched. The CDR3 runs to 16 residues. Germline lookup yields CDR1 SGHRS and CDR2 YFSETQ. The chain uses TRBV5-1 and TRBJ2-1, with 11 positions matching TRBD2. This clonotype was obtained from a human donor with alopecia areata. Sequenced material: CD4+ T cells sorted from blood. The CDR3 sequence is CASSPGTSGNYNEQFF. DNA for the CDR3: TGCGCCAGCAGCCCCGGGACTAGCGGTAATTACAATGAGCAGTTCTTC. Full variable domain (outside the CDR3, taken from reference TRBV5-1 and TRBJ2-1): KAGVTQTPRYLIKTRGQQVTLSCSPISGHRSVSWYQQTPGQGLQFLFEYFSETQRNKGNFPGRFSGRQFSNSRSEMNVSTLELGDSALYLCASSPGTSGNYNEQFFGPGTRLTVL.